This TCR beta chain was recorded in a study of blood T cells in healthy people across ages. Looking at the study overall: The template switching approach captured approximately one barcoded beta molecule for every two T cells. General study findings and limits: CMV infection status of these donors was not known. A roughly linear fall in TCR beta diversity per million T cells was seen with increasing age.

Combining a sample-barcoded 5' primer with a J-beta primer mix, a second PCR ran for about 7 to 11 cycles. TCRdb reprocessed the 5' RACE reads via MiXCR and lists one record per CDR3 protein. The table lists hundreds of thousands of distinct CDR3 sequences, 58% of them singletons. A word on this clonotype: No antigen is known for it.

This CDR3 contains 15 residues. Trimming cost V 0 bases and J 8 bases, with 19 bases left between them. Germline V gene sequence: CDR1 DFQATT, CDR2 SNEGSKA (reference sequence). The specimen sequenced was blood. The chain is built from TRBV20-1 and TRBJ1-2; a weak D match, TRBD1 (5 bases). The receptor was derived from a man between 25 and 39 years old in good health. CDR3 bases: TGCAGTGCTAGAGATGGGAAGGGGCCAATCGTGGGCTACACCTTC. Protein: CSARDGKGPIVGYTF.